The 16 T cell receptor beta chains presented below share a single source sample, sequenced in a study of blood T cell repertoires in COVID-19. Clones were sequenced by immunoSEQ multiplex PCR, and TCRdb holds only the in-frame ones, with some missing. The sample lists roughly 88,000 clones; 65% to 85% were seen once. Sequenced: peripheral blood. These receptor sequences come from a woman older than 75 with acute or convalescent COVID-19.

CDR3: CASSYQTGSRYNEQFF. The CDR3, as DNA: TGTGCCAGCAGCTACCAGACAGGGTCGAGGTACAATGAGCAGTTCTTC. The rearrangement uses TRBV13 and TRBJ2-1; 7 bases are a match to TRBD1. V gave up 4 bases and J gave up 4 bases; unmatched junction bases: 10. This CDR3 is built from 16 residues. Looked up from germline, CDR1 is PRHDT and CDR2 is FYEKMQ (reference sequence).

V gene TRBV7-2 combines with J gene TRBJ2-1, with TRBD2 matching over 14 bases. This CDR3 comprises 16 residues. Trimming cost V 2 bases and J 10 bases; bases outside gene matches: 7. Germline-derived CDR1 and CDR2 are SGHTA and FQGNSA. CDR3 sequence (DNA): TGTGCCAGCAGCTTAAGACTAGCGGGGGGGCCTCGGGAGCAGTTCTTC. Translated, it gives CASSLRLAGGPREQFF.

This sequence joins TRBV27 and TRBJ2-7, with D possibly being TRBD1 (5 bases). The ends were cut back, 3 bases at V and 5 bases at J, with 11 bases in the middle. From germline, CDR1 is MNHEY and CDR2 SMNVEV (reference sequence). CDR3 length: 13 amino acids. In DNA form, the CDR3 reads TGTGCCAGCAGTTTTCAGGGAAGGGACGAGCAGTACTTC. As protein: CASSFQGRDEQYF.

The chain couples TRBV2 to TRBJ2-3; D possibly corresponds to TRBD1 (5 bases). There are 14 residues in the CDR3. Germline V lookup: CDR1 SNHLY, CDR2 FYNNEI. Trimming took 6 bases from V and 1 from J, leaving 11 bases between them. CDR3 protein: CASRIDSGTDTQYF. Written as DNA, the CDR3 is TGTGCCAGCAGAATAGACAGCGGCACAGATACGCAGTATTTT.

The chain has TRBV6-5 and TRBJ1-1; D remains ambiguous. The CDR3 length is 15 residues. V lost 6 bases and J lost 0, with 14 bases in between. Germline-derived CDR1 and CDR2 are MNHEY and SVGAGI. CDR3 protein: CASSIDTILNTEAFF. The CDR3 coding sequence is TGTGCCAGCAGCATCGACACAATATTGAACACTGAAGCTTTCTTT.

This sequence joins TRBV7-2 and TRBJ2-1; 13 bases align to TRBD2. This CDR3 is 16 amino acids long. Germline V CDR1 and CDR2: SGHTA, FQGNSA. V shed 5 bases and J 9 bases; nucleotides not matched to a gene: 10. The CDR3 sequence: CASSPLAGGSFSEQFF. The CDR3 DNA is TGTGCCAGCAGCCCACTAGCGGGGGGGAGCTTCAGTGAGCAGTTCTTC. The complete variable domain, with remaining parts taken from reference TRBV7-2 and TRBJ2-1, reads GAGVSQSPSNKVTEKGKDVELRCDPISGHTALYWYRQSLGQGLEFLIYFQGNSAPDKSGLPSDRFSAERTGGSVSTLTIQRTQQEDSAVYLCASSPLAGGSFSEQFFGPGTRLTVL.

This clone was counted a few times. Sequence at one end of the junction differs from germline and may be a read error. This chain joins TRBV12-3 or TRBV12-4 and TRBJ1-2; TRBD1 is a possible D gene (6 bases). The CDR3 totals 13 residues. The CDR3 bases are TGTGCCAGCAGGTATATGGTCCGGGACACCCCGTTGTTC. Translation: CASRYMVRDTPLF.

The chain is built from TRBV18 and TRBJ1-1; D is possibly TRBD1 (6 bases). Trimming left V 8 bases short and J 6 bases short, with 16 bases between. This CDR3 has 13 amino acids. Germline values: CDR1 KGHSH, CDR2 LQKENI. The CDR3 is CASTSTGSPEAFF. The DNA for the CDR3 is TGTGCCAGCACATCCACAGGGTCTCCTGAAGCTTTCTTT. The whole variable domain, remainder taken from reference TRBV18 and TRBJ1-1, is NAGVMQNPRHLVRRRGQEARLRCSPMKGHSHVYWYRQLPEEGLKFMVYLQKENIIDESGMPKERFSAEFPKEGPSILRIQQVVRGDSAAYFCASTSTGSPEAFFGQGTRLTVV.

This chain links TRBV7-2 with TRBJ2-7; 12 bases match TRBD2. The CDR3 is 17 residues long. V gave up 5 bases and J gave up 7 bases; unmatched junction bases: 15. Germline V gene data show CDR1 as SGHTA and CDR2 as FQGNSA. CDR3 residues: CASSPRTSGVGLGEQYF. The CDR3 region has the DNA TGTGCCAGCAGCCCTCGGACTAGCGGGGTAGGTTTGGGGGAGCAGTACTTC.

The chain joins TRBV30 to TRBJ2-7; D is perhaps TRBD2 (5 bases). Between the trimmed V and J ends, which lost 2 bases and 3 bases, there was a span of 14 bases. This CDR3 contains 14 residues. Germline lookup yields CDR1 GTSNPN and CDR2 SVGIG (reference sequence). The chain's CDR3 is CAWSRRVVFYEQYF. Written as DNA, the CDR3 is TGTGCCTGGAGTAGGCGGGTCGTATTCTACGAGCAGTACTTC.

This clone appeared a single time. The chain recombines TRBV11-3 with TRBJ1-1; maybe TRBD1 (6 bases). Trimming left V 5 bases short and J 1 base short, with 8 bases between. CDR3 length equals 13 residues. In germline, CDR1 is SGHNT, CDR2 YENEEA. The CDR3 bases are TGTGCCAGCAGCCCCAGGGGGAACACTGAAGCTTTCTTT. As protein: CASSPRGNTEAFF.

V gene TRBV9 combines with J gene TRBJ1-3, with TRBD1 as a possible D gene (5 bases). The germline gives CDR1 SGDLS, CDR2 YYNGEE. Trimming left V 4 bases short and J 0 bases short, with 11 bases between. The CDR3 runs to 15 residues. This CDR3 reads CASSPRQTSGNTIYF. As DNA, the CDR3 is TGTGCCAGCAGCCCCCGACAGACCTCTGGAAACACCATATATTTT.

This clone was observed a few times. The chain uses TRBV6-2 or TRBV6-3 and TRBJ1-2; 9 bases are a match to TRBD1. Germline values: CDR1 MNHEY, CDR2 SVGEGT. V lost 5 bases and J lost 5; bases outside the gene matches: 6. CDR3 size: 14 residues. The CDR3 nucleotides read TGTGCCAGCAGTCACGAAGGGACAGGGTATGGCTACACCTTC. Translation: CASSHEGTGYGYTF.

The CDR3 DNA reads TGTGCCACCAGTGATCCAGGGTCTGGGGCCAACGTCCTGACTTTC. Translation gives CATSDPGSGANVLTF. The V and J genes are TRBV24-1 and TRBJ2-6, with D perhaps TRBD1 (5 bases). V was shortened by 3 bases and J by 1 base, with 6 bases between the two germline ends. The CDR3 is 15 residues long. Germline CDR1 and CDR2: KGHDR and SFDVKD.

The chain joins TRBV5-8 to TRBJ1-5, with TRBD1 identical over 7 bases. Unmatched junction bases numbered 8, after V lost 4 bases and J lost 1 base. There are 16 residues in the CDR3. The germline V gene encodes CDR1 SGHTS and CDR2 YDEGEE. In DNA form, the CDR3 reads TGTGCCAGCAGCCCTAGGACAGGACCCAGCAATCAGCCCCAGCATTTT. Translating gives CASSPRTGPSNQPQHF.

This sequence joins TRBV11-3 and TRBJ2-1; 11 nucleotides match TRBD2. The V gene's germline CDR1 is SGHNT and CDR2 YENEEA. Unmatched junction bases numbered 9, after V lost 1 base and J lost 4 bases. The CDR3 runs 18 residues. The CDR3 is CASSLGSSGGPSYNEQFF. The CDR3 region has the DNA TGTGCCAGCAGCTTAGGCTCTAGCGGGGGGCCATCGTACAATGAGCAGTTCTTC.